These 19 T cell receptor beta chains came from one sample sequenced in a study of blood T cell repertoires in COVID-19. Sequencing was performed with immunoSEQ multiplex PCR; in TCRdb, only in-frame clones are kept and a portion is missing. The repertoire holds 70,000 or so clones, with more than 75% as singletons. Sequencing was performed on peripheral blood. These receptors were taken from a human donor in a cohort sampled during active COVID-19.

The chain joins TRBV28 to TRBJ2-3, with 9 bases aligning to TRBD2. The germline CDR1 and CDR2 sequences are MDHEN and SYDVKM. V lost 4 bases, J lost 1 base, and 3 bases stayed unmatched. The CDR3 runs 15 residues. CDR3 sequence: CASSSQRGGTDTQYF. The CDR3 DNA sequence: TGTGCCAGCAGTTCCCAGCGGGGGGGCACAGATACGCAGTATTTT.

V and J are TRBV5-6 and TRBJ1-1; 7 nucleotides match TRBD1. The ends lost 2 bases at V and 0 bases at J; junction bases unmatched: 7. Germline V lookup: CDR1 SGHDT, CDR2 YYEEEE. This CDR3 spans 16 amino acids. CDR3 in DNA: TGTGCCAGCAGCTTCCTTCGACAGGGACTGAACACTGAAGCTTTCTTT. Translated: CASSFLRQGLNTEAFF.

This chain links TRBV5-1 with TRBJ2-3; TRBD2 matches 12 bases. The V segment lost 2 bases and the J segment 5 bases; nucleotides outside the gene matches: 9. The CDR3 consists of 17 residues. Germline lookup yields CDR1 SGHRS and CDR2 YFSETQ. The CDR3 spells CASSFGASGRVQDTQYF. The CDR3 DNA sequence: TGCGCCAGCAGCTTCGGGGCTAGCGGGAGGGTCCAAGATACGCAGTATTTT.

V is TRBV18 and J is TRBJ1-5; 9 bases are a match to TRBD1. V shed 8 bases, J shed 3 bases, and the junction held 5 bases outside the gene matches. The CDR3 extends over 14 amino acids. Germline V gives CDR1 KGHSH, CDR2 LQKENI. The CDR3 reads CASGDRVFNQPQHF. The CDR3 coding sequence is TGTGCCAGCGGGGACAGGGTTTTCAATCAGCCCCAGCATTTT. The variable domain in full, with the rest retrieved from reference TRBV18 and TRBJ1-5, is NAGVMQNPRHLVRRRGQEARLRCSPMKGHSHVYWYRQLPEEGLKFMVYLQKENIIDESGMPKERFSAEFPKEGPSILRIQQVVRGDSAAYFCASGDRVFNQPQHFGDGTRLSIL.

This clone was recorded only once. The CDR3 sequence is CASSYTPGATNEKLFF. The CDR3 region has the DNA TGTGCCAGCAGTTACACTCCAGGGGCAACTAATGAAAAACTGTTTTTT. The V and J genes are TRBV6-5 and TRBJ1-4; D may be TRBD1 (6 bases). The CDR3 covers 16 residues. Per the germline V gene, CDR1 is MNHEY and CDR2 is SVGAGI. V was cut by 2 bases and J by 0 bases, with 10 bases left in between.

Written as DNA, the CDR3 is TGCAGCGTTGAGGGGGGGTTTAGCACAGATACGCAGTATTTT. The encoded protein is CSVEGGFSTDTQYF. The chain employs TRBV29-1 and TRBJ2-3; 7 positions match TRBD2. With V trimmed by 3 bases and J by 0 bases, 3 bases remained unmatched. The V gene's germline CDR1 is SQVTM and CDR2 ANQGSEA. The CDR3 is 14 amino acids.

This clone has more than one count but fewer than ten. The chain's CDR3 is CASSVRLPGSGNTIYF. In DNA form, the CDR3 reads TGTGCCAGCAGTGTAAGATTACCGGGCTCTGGAAACACCATATATTTT. The rearrangement joins TRBV2 to TRBJ1-3; no clear D. Trimming stripped 4 bases from V and 0 bases from J, with 13 bases between. The CDR3 runs to 16 residues. The germline V gene has CDR1 SNHLY and CDR2 FYNNEI.

This clone was recorded a few times. The genes are TRBV10-3 and TRBJ2-2, with D maybe TRBD1 (5 bases). Germline V gene sequence: CDR1 ENHRY, CDR2 SYGVKD. This CDR3 is 15 amino acids long. Trimming removed 4 bases from V and 1 base from J, with 10 bases in between. CDR3: CAISGWGENTGELFF. CDR3 DNA sequence: TGTGCCATCAGTGGGTGGGGCGAGAACACCGGGGAGCTGTTTTTT.

J is TRBJ1-6 and V is TRBV6-6; tentatively, D is TRBD1 (6 bases). Germline V CDR1 and CDR2: MNHNY, SVGAGI (reference sequence). The V and J ends lost 7 bases and 7 bases respectively, with 14 bases between them. CDR3 length: 14 residues. The CDR3 DNA is TGTGCCAGCAACCCACAGGGAGGGAATTCACCCCTCCACTTT. Its translation is CASNPQGGNSPLHF.

This clone was seen more than once but under ten times. The chain recombines TRBV28 with TRBJ2-7; a weak D match, TRBD1 (6 bases). CDR1 is MDHEN, CDR2 SYDVKM, per germline. The CDR3 runs to 13 residues. With 5 bases removed from V and 5 bases from J, the gap between germline ends came to 13 bases. The CDR3 spells CASSGQPSHEQYF. CDR3 in DNA: TGTGCCAGCAGTGGACAGCCTTCCCACGAGCAGTACTTC.

The J gene is TRBJ1-2, the V gene TRBV19, with 8 bases matching TRBD1. V lost 9 bases, J lost 7 bases, and 7 bases stayed unmatched. The CDR3 has 12 amino acids. Germline loops: CDR1 LNHDA, CDR2 SQIVND (reference sequence). In DNA form, the CDR3 reads TGTGCCAGCTTCCAGGGGGCTGGTGGCTACACCTTC. Its translation is CASFQGAGGYTF. Looking up the rest from reference TRBV19 and TRBJ1-2 gives the full variable domain: DGGITQSPKYLFRKEGQNVTLSCEQNLNHDAMYWYRQDPGQGLRLIYYSQIVNDFQKGDIAEGYSVSREKKESFPLTVTSAQKNPTAFYLCASFQGAGGYTFGSGTRLTVV.

This rearrangement joins TRBV5-1 to TRBJ1-4, with D possibly TRBD1 on 6 matching bases. Germline V CDR1 and CDR2: SGHRS, YFSETQ. V dropped 2 bases and J dropped 0 bases, with 8 bases sitting between them. CDR3 length equals 15 residues. CDR3 residues: CASSFGQSTNEKLFF. The DNA of the CDR3 is TGCGCCAGCAGCTTTGGACAGTCAACTAATGAAAAACTGTTTTTT. The full variable domain, its missing parts supplied by reference TRBV5-1 and TRBJ1-4, is KAGVTQTPRYLIKTRGQQVTLSCSPISGHRSVSWYQQTPGQGLQFLFEYFSETQRNKGNFPGRFSGRQFSNSRSEMNVSTLELGDSALYLCASSFGQSTNEKLFFGSGTQLSVL.

This chain uses TRBV30 with TRBJ1-6, with unresolved D. Germline V gene lookup returns CDR1 GTSNPN and CDR2 SVGIG (reference sequence). The CDR3 has 15 amino acids. V was cut by 2 bases and J by 0 bases, with 8 bases left in between. The CDR3 nucleotides read TGTGCCTGGAGTCCGCCGGGCTCCTATAATTCACCCCTCCACTTT. Protein product: CAWSPPGSYNSPLHF.

This clone has just a few counts. This chain uses TRBV10-3 with TRBJ2-2; TRBD1 matches at 11 bases. Germline CDR1 reads ENHRY; CDR2 reads SYGVKD. V lost 2 bases to trimming and J lost 5 bases; unmatched junction nucleotides: 7. The CDR3 is 17 residues long. The chain's CDR3 is CAISETPGTGGTGELFF. The DNA for the CDR3 is TGTGCCATCAGTGAGACCCCCGGGACAGGGGGGACCGGGGAGCTGTTTTTT.

This clone was counted once. The chain links TRBV6-5 to TRBJ2-7; a possible D gene is TRBD2 (6 bases). Trimming took off 6 bases at V and 7 bases at J, with 22 bases between the two ends. Germline values: CDR1 MNHEY, CDR2 SVGAGI. The CDR3 is 15 residues long. CDR3 loop: CASRTSGSGGGEQYF. In DNA form, the CDR3 reads TGTGCCAGCAGGACTTCAGGGTCAGGAGGAGGGGAGCAGTACTTC.

V gene TRBV19 combines with J gene TRBJ2-1, with D possibly matching TRBD2 (5 bases). Trimming removed 0 bases from V and 7 bases from J, with 7 bases in between. The CDR3 is made up of 13 amino acids. Germline V gene lookup returns CDR1 LNHDA and CDR2 SQIVND (reference sequence). The CDR3 DNA follows: TGTGCCAGTAGTATAGAAGGGAGAAATGAGCAGTTCTTC. Protein product: CASSIEGRNEQFF.

This chain uses TRBV10-3 with TRBJ1-3; 9 nucleotides agree with TRBD1. Germline V gene lookup returns CDR1 ENHRY and CDR2 SYGVKD. Trimming cost V 9 bases and J 4 bases; bases outside gene matches: 4. The CDR3 runs 13 residues. The CDR3 protein is CAIQGASGNTIYF. Written as DNA, the CDR3 is TGTGCCATACAGGGGGCGAGCGGAAACACCATATATTTT.

The rearrangement links TRBV19 to TRBJ2-7, with 8 bases that match TRBD2. The CDR3 has 14 residues. V was pared by 5 bases and J by 5 bases, with 8 bases of the junction left unmatched. Germline assignment: CDR1 LNHDA and CDR2 SQIVND (reference sequence). CDR3 DNA: TGTGCCAGTAGTGATACGGGGGGGGCCGACGAGCAGTACTTC. This encodes CASSDTGGADEQYF.

The J gene is TRBJ1-2, the V gene TRBV19, with TRBD1 matching 9 bases. CDR1 and CDR2 (germline): LNHDA, SQIVND (reference sequence). With V trimmed by 7 bases and J by 3 bases, 9 bases remained unmatched. CDR3 length: 15 residues. For the CDR3, the DNA is TGTGCCAGTACCCTTTGGGGACAGGGCGACTATGGCTACACCTTC. This sequence encodes CASTLWGQGDYGYTF.